These 31 T cell receptor beta chains came from one sample sequenced in a study of T cell responses to AZD1222 COVID-19 vaccine. Repertoires were generated with immunoSEQ multiplex PCR, while TCRdb's copy carries only in-frame clones and drops some. The sample has around 120,000 clones; 88% are singletons. This specimen consisted of peripheral blood, obtained on day 0 of AZD1222 vaccination. The origin of the receptors is an adult in good health.

This chain links TRBV9 with TRBJ2-2, with 8 bases identical to TRBD2. Per the germline V gene, CDR1 is SGDLS and CDR2 is YYNGEE. CDR3 length: 16 residues. Trimming removed 3 bases from V and 4 bases from J; junction bases left unmatched: 8. The CDR3 sequence is CASSERSGGSTGELFF. Here the CDR3 DNA reads TGTGCCAGCAGCGAGCGGAGCGGGGGTAGCACCGGGGAGCTGTTTTTT.

J is TRBJ2-1 and V is TRBV3-1 (or the pseudogene TRBV3-2), with TRBD2 identical over 15 bases. CDR3 length: 15 amino acids. Trimming cost V 8 bases and J 6 bases; bases outside gene matches: 5. Germline V lookup: CDR1 LGHDT, CDR2 YNNKEL (reference sequence). This CDR3 is CASQAGLAGGNEQFF. The CDR3 bases are TGTGCCAGCCAAGCGGGACTAGCGGGGGGCAATGAGCAGTTCTTC.

The V gene is TRBV3-1 (or the pseudogene TRBV3-2), the J gene TRBJ1-1; tentatively, D is TRBD1 (6 bases). V gave up 5 bases and J gave up 1 base, with 11 bases separating them. Germline V CDR1 and CDR2: LGHDT, YNNKEL (reference sequence). The CDR3 runs to 14 residues. CDR3: CASSSQGGNTEAFF. As DNA, the CDR3 is TGTGCCAGCAGCTCACAGGGTGGGAACACTGAAGCTTTCTTT.

The J gene is TRBJ1-5, the V gene TRBV6-1; D gene unclear. The germline V and J ends were trimmed by 1 base and 6 bases, with 10 bases remaining between them. Germline assignment: CDR1 MNHNS and CDR2 SASEGT. This CDR3 contains 14 residues. The CDR3 sequence: CASSEVNSAQPQHF. CDR3 DNA sequence: TGTGCCAGCAGTGAAGTAAACTCGGCTCAGCCCCAGCATTTT.

V usage is TRBV15 and J usage is TRBJ1-6; the match to TRBD1 covers 8 bases. CDR1 and CDR2 (germline): LNHNV, YYDKDF (reference sequence). V shed 3 bases and J 10 bases; nucleotides not matched to a gene: 11. There are 16 residues in the CDR3. Here the CDR3 reads CATSRSRGQGGSPLHF. As DNA, the CDR3 is TGTGCCACCAGCAGGAGCAGAGGACAGGGTGGCTCACCCCTCCACTTT.

This rearrangement joins TRBV28 to TRBJ1-4, with TRBD1 identical over 7 bases. The germline CDR1 and CDR2 sequences are MDHEN and SYDVKM. The CDR3 is 15 residues long. Trimming removed 5 bases from V and 5 bases from J; junction bases left unmatched: 8. CDR3 coding DNA: TGTGCCAGCAGTCAGGGGGGGGCTCTCAATGAAAAACTGTTTTTT. This codes for CASSQGGALNEKLFF.

This sequence joins TRBV19 and TRBJ1-2, with a weak D call TRBD1 (6 bases). The CDR3 contains 13 residues. The germline gives CDR1 LNHDA, CDR2 SQIVND (reference sequence). Trimming left V 3 bases short and J 8 bases short, with 13 bases between. This chain's CDR3 is CASSMVITGGYTF. The DNA of the CDR3 is TGTGCCAGTAGTATGGTCATTACAGGGGGCTACACCTTC.

This clone has only one observation. This sequence joins TRBV7-3 and TRBJ2-5, with 7 bases fitting TRBD1. V was clipped by 4 bases and J by 5 bases; unmatched bases: 7. Germline assignment: CDR1 SGHTA and CDR2 FQGTGA. This CDR3 is built from 14 residues. The CDR3 is CASSSTGVGETQYF. In DNA form, the CDR3 reads TGTGCCAGCAGCTCAACAGGGGTTGGGGAGACCCAGTACTTC.

The CDR3 spells CASSRGGVLSYEQYF. CDR3 sequence (DNA): TGTGCCAGCAGCCGAGGAGGGGTTCTCTCCTACGAGCAGTACTTC. This sequence joins TRBV5-5 and TRBJ2-7; TRBD2 might be the D (6 bases). The CDR3 runs to 15 residues. V dropped 4 bases and J dropped 0 bases, with 14 bases sitting between them. Germline V gives CDR1 SGHKS, CDR2 YYEKEE (reference sequence).

V is TRBV27 and J is TRBJ2-7; D gene ambiguous. Germline V gene data show CDR1 as MNHEY and CDR2 as SMNVEV (reference sequence). Deletions cut 3 bases from V and 2 bases from J, with 2 bases between. The CDR3 contains 11 residues. Written as DNA, the CDR3 is TGTGCCAGCAGTTTTCCCTACGAGCAGTACTTC. It encodes CASSFPYEQYF.

CDR3 in DNA: TGCGCCAGCAGCCAAGGGGGAAGATCTGGGGCCAACGTCCTGACTTTC. Translating it yields CASSQGGRSGANVLTF. The V gene is TRBV4-3, the J gene TRBJ2-6; no definite D call. Trimming shortened V by 1 base and J by 1 base, and 8 bases separated the two germline ends. Germline values: CDR1 LGHNA, CDR2 YSLEER. The CDR3 loop spans 16 amino acids.

The chain carries TRBV7-2 and TRBJ1-2; 7 nucleotides line up with TRBD1. V gave up 2 bases and J gave up 6 bases; unmatched junction bases: 9. Per the germline V gene, CDR1 is SGHTA and CDR2 is FQGNSA. This CDR3 has 15 amino acids. The CDR3 protein is CASSLLARGSDGYTF. The CDR3 DNA reads TGTGCCAGCAGCTTATTGGCCAGGGGGTCTGATGGCTACACCTTC.

The chain employs TRBV7-9 and TRBJ2-1; D possibly corresponds to TRBD1 (6 bases). Trimming shortened V by 1 base and J by 2 bases, and 9 bases separated the two germline ends. The CDR3 sequence is 15 residues long. Germline loops: CDR1 SEHNR, CDR2 FQNEAQ (reference sequence). For the CDR3, the DNA is TGTGCCAGCAGCTTAGGCCAGGGGCCCTACAATGAGCAGTTCTTC. It yields the protein CASSLGQGPYNEQFF.

The genes are TRBV4-1 and TRBJ1-4, with D perhaps TRBD1 (6 bases). The V end was cut by 6 bases, the J end by 2 bases, with 13 bases between. The CDR3 is made up of 15 amino acids. CDR1 is MGHRA, CDR2 YSYEKL, per germline. In DNA, the CDR3 is TGCGCCAGCAGTCCGGAGGGGGGGACTAATGAAAAACTGTTTTTT. Its translation: CASSPEGGTNEKLFF.

V and J are TRBV7-2 and TRBJ2-5; no clear D. Germline values: CDR1 SGHTA, CDR2 FQGNSA. The CDR3 contains 15 residues. Trimming stripped 2 bases from V and 4 bases from J, with 14 bases between. DNA of the CDR3: TGTGCCAGCAGCTTACCCCTGGCGATTGGAGAGACCCAGTACTTC. The encoded protein is CASSLPLAIGETQYF.

The CDR3 loop is CASSADRVSGNTIYF. The CDR3, as DNA: TGTGCCAGTAGTGCCGACAGGGTCTCTGGAAACACCATATATTTT. The rearrangement uses TRBV19 and TRBJ1-3; 7 nucleotides match TRBD1. Germline-derived CDR1 and CDR2 are LNHDA and SQIVND (reference sequence). V was clipped by 5 bases and J by 0 bases; unmatched bases: 4. This CDR3 comprises 15 residues. The full variable domain, with the rest looked up from reference TRBV19 and TRBJ1-3, is DGGITQSPKYLFRKEGQNVTLSCEQNLNHDAMYWYRQDPGQGLRLIYYSQIVNDFQKGDIAEGYSVSREKKESFPLTVTSAQKNPTAFYLCASSADRVSGNTIYFGEGSWLTVV.

The CDR3 sequence is CASSLGQGNNEQFF. CDR3 in DNA: TGTGCCAGCAGCTTAGGGCAGGGGAACAATGAGCAGTTCTTC. The chain couples TRBV7-3 to TRBJ2-1; D may be TRBD1 (6 bases). V was cut by 2 bases and J by 5 bases, with 10 bases left in between. CDR1 SGHTA and CDR2 FQGTGA come from the germline V gene. The CDR3 extends over 14 amino acids.

The chain links TRBV24-1 to TRBJ1-5, with unresolved D. The germline CDR1 and CDR2 sequences are KGHDR and SFDVKD. Trimming took off 4 bases at V and 4 bases at J, with 4 bases between the two ends. The CDR3 is 12 amino acids. CDR3 region: CATSDGNQPQHF. As DNA, the CDR3 is TGTGCCACCAGTGACGGGAATCAGCCCCAGCATTTT.

The rearrangement links TRBV19 to TRBJ2-7; D gene unclear. Germline V gene sequence: CDR1 LNHDA, CDR2 SQIVND (reference sequence). Deletions cut 4 bases from V and 0 bases from J, with 10 bases between. This CDR3 is built from 14 residues. CDR3 residues: CASSTISDSYEQYF. CDR3 nucleotides: TGTGCCAGTAGTACCATCAGCGACTCCTACGAGCAGTACTTC.

The rearrangement uses TRBV27 and TRBJ2-1, with TRBD2 matching 7 bases. V lost 0 bases, J lost 3 bases, and 5 bases stayed unmatched. The CDR3 covers 16 residues. Germline loops: CDR1 MNHEY, CDR2 SMNVEV (reference sequence). DNA for the CDR3: TGTGCCAGCAGTTTATCCGGGGGGAGGGTCTACAATGAGCAGTTCTTC. Translation gives CASSLSGGRVYNEQFF.

V and J are TRBV5-1 and TRBJ2-2; 7 bases align to TRBD1. The CDR3 sequence is 15 residues long. Unmatched junction bases numbered 4, after V lost 5 bases and J lost 0 bases. The V gene's germline CDR1 is SGHRS and CDR2 YFSETQ. DNA for the CDR3: TGCGCCAGCAGGCTAGGGACAGCGAACACCGGGGAGCTGTTTTTT. This codes for CASRLGTANTGELFF.

This rearrangement joins TRBV7-2 to TRBJ2-3, with D maybe TRBD1 (5 bases). CDR3 size: 14 residues. CDR1 SGHTA and CDR2 FQGNSA come from the germline V gene. V was clipped by 5 bases and J by 3 bases, with 12 bases between them. The CDR3 coding sequence is TGTGCCAGCAGCCCCCCAGGGATGACAGATACGCAGTATTTT. It encodes CASSPPGMTDTQYF.

V gene TRBV15 combines with J gene TRBJ1-5; D remains unclear. The CDR3 totals 13 residues. Germline V gene data show CDR1 as LNHNV and CDR2 as YYDKDF (reference sequence). V shed 0 bases and J shed 6 bases, with 6 bases lying between them. The chain's CDR3 is CATSRDLSQPQHF. For the CDR3, the DNA is TGTGCCACCAGCAGAGATCTATCTCAGCCCCAGCATTTT.

Here the CDR3 DNA reads TGTGCCAGCAGCTTAAACGTGGGGGGCACTGAAGCTTTCTTT. This sequence encodes CASSLNVGGTEAFF. V gene TRBV7-9 combines with J gene TRBJ1-1; D perhaps matches TRBD1 (5 bases). The V end lost 2 bases, the J end lost 4 bases, and 11 bases lay between the germline ends. The CDR3 is made up of 14 amino acids. Germline CDR1 and CDR2: SEHNR and FQNEAQ (reference sequence).

This clone appeared a single time. V and J are TRBV28 and TRBJ1-4; no clear D. The germline V gene has CDR1 MDHEN and CDR2 SYDVKM. This CDR3 comprises 16 residues. V was pared by 4 bases and J by 1 base, with 13 bases between. CDR3 amino acids: CASSWNSPQTNEKLFF. In DNA form, the CDR3 reads TGTGCCAGCAGTTGGAATTCTCCCCAAACTAATGAAAAACTGTTTTTT.

The V and J genes are TRBV18 and TRBJ1-5; D remains unclear. CDR1 and CDR2 from the germline V gene are KGHSH and LQKENI. Trimming stripped 3 bases from V and 6 bases from J, with 18 bases between. The CDR3 extends over 16 amino acids. DNA for the CDR3: TGTGCCAGCTCACCCCCCTTGGTCGATGCCGGTCAGCCCCAGCATTTT. Residues: CASSPPLVDAGQPQHF.

The rearrangement joins TRBV7-9 to TRBJ1-3; D uncertain. The germline V and J ends were trimmed by 0 bases and 4 bases, with 13 bases remaining between them. The CDR3 runs 16 residues. Germline values: CDR1 SEHNR, CDR2 FQNEAQ (reference sequence). This CDR3 is CASSLAPTSSGNTIYF. The CDR3 DNA follows: TGTGCCAGCAGCTTAGCGCCCACATCATCCGGAAACACCATATATTTT.

The DNA for the CDR3 is TGCAGCGTCTTGGGCCCGGGCACGCAGTATTTT. It codes for CSVLGPGTQYF. The chain recombines TRBV29-1 with TRBJ2-3; D ambiguous. Trimming removed 6 bases at V and 9 bases at J, with 13 bases between. This CDR3 is built from 11 residues. The germline V gene has CDR1 SQVTM and CDR2 ANQGSEA.

This clone has more than one count but fewer than ten. J is TRBJ1-5 and V is TRBV6-5, with 8 bases identical to TRBD1. Germline CDR1 MNHEY, CDR2 SVGAGI. Trimming took 6 bases from V and 4 from J; bases not matched to a gene: 2. There are 13 residues in the CDR3. As DNA, the CDR3 is TGTGCCAGCAGAGGACAGGGAAATCAGCCCCAGCATTTT. This gives the protein CASRGQGNQPQHF.

The chain recombines TRBV18 with TRBJ1-5; TRBD1 aligns across 7 bases. This CDR3 contains 13 residues. Germline V lookup: CDR1 KGHSH, CDR2 LQKENI. V shed 4 bases, J shed 7 bases, and the junction held 4 bases outside the gene matches. CDR3 region: CASSQGAGQPQHF. In DNA form, the CDR3 reads TGTGCCAGCTCACAGGGGGCAGGGCAGCCCCAGCATTTT.

This chain uses TRBV7-2 with TRBJ2-7; no clear D. The CDR3 contains 14 residues. V dropped 2 bases and J dropped 3 bases, with 11 bases sitting between them. The V gene's germline CDR1 is SGHTA and CDR2 FQGNSA. CDR3 in DNA: TGTGCCAGCAGCTTATCCACCGCCGTCTACGAGCAGTACTTC. It translates to CASSLSTAVYEQYF. The full variable domain, with the rest looked up from reference TRBV7-2 and TRBJ2-7, is GAGVSQSPSNKVTEKGKDVELRCDPISGHTALYWYRQSLGQGLEFLIYFQGNSAPDKSGLPSDRFSAERTGGSVSTLTIQRTQQEDSAVYLCASSLSTAVYEQYFGPGTRLTVT.